This entry lists 9 T cell receptor beta chains sequenced from one sample in a study of shared clonotypes between healthy human individuals. Repertoires were generated with immunoSEQ multiplex PCR, while TCRdb's copy carries only in-frame clones and drops some. The data contain 2 million to 2.5 million clones, almost 96% of them seen just once; the ten biggest clones take up over 0.1%. The specimen sequenced was naive CD4+ T cells sorted from blood. The subset is: CD45RA+ positively selected. These receptors were taken from a man younger than 35 in good health.

The V and J genes are TRBV19 and TRBJ1-5; 9 nucleotides align to TRBD1. Germline CDR1 is LNHDA and CDR2 is SQIVND (reference sequence). The trim removed 8 bases at V and 4 bases at J, leaving 6 bases unmatched. The CDR3 is 14 amino acids. CDR3 DNA sequence: TGTGCCAGTTGGGGGGGACAGGGAAATCAGCCCCAGCATTTT. Translated: CASWGGQGNQPQHF.

With respect to this clone: Other DNA sequences in this specimen translate into the identical CDR3. The rearrangement links TRBV30 to TRBJ1-1, with D unclear. V was cut by 3 bases and J by 0 bases, with 5 bases left in between. The CDR3 contains 12 residues. Germline-derived CDR1 and CDR2 are GTSNPN and SVGIG (reference sequence). CDR3 sequence reads: CAWSPLNTEAFF. The CDR3 coding sequence is TGTGCCTGGAGCCCCTTGAACACTGAAGCTTTCTTT.

The chain employs TRBV27 and TRBJ2-1; no reliable D call. Germline-derived CDR1 and CDR2 are MNHEY and SMNVEV (reference sequence). With 2 bases removed from V and 5 bases from J, the gap between germline ends came to 19 bases. This CDR3 is 17 amino acids long. The DNA for the CDR3 is TGTGCCAGCAGTTTAAATCTCTACGGTCACGGCGACAATGAGCAGTTCTTC. It codes for CASSLNLYGHGDNEQFF.

Only one count was recorded for this clone. The V gene is TRBV6-1, the J gene TRBJ2-3, with unresolved D. Trimming cost V 4 bases and J 4 bases, with 9 bases left between them. Germline CDR1 reads MNHNS; CDR2 reads SASEGT. The CDR3 length is 13 residues. The CDR3: CASSAQIPDTQYF. The CDR3 coding sequence is TGTGCCAGCAGTGCCCAAATCCCAGATACGCAGTATTTT.

The chain couples TRBV6-1 to TRBJ2-2; perhaps TRBD1 as D (6 bases). Germline CDR1 is MNHNS and CDR2 is SASEGT. The CDR3 sequence is 14 residues long. Trimming left V 4 bases short and J 6 bases short, with 12 bases between. The CDR3 is CASSGQGKAGELFF. Written as DNA, the CDR3 is TGTGCCAGCAGTGGGCAGGGGAAGGCCGGGGAGCTGTTTTTT.

A single count supports this clone. This sample also contains other DNA sequences that code for the same CDR3. This chain links TRBV30 with TRBJ2-7; D is ambiguous. Germline V lookup: CDR1 GTSNPN, CDR2 SVGIG (reference sequence). V lost 1 base to trimming and J lost 3 bases, with 7 bases between them. The CDR3 covers 12 residues. The CDR3 DNA sequence: TGTGCCTGGAGTGCAGGAGACTACGAGCAGTACTTC. It yields the protein CAWSAGDYEQYF. The whole variable domain, remainder taken from reference TRBV30 and TRBJ2-7, is SQTIHQWPATLVQPVGSPLSLECTVEGTSNPNLYWYRQAAGRGLQLLFYSVGIGQISSEVPQNLSASRPQDRQFILSSKKLLLSDSGFYLCAWSAGDYEQYFGPGTRLTVT.

The genes are TRBV10-3 and TRBJ1-2; 8 bases are shared with TRBD1. This CDR3 has 13 amino acids. Germline V gives CDR1 ENHRY, CDR2 SYGVKD. V dropped 6 bases and J dropped 6; count of bases not matched to a gene: 6. The CDR3, as DNA: TGTGCCATCAGGCCGGACAGGGTGGATGGCTACACCTTC. Its translation is CAIRPDRVDGYTF.

The chain uses TRBV6-5 and TRBJ2-7; D not resolved. The V gene lost 6 bases and the J gene lost 0 bases, with 15 bases spanning the gap. This CDR3 region has 15 residues. Germline CDR1 is MNHEY and CDR2 is SVGAGI. The CDR3 nucleotides are TGTGCCAGCAGACGTTCGGAAGCCAGCTCCTACGAGCAGTACTTC. Translation: CASRRSEASSYEQYF.

The genes are TRBV29-1 and TRBJ2-5; the match to TRBD1 covers 10 bases. Germline values: CDR1 SQVTM, CDR2 ANQGSEA. J lost 4 bases, V lost 5 bases, and 7 bases had no gene match. This CDR3 is 14 amino acids long. CDR3: CSVTNDRGLETQYF. The CDR3 DNA sequence: TGCAGCGTTACAAATGACAGGGGGCTAGAGACCCAGTACTTC.